This T cell receptor beta chain is from a study of T cells in Graves' hyperthyroidism and ophthalmopathy. Study results and limitations: A model using 13 V-J features told ophthalmopathy apart from stable hyperthyroidism.

TCR beta CDR3 region amplification was performed from RNA transcripts. Researchers ran a first-round RT-PCR on the TCR CDR3 using the HTBI primer set. In TCRdb, the multiplex PCR reads were re-called with MiXCR into one record per CDR3 protein. Of about half a million distinct CDR3 sequences in the sample, 15% to 20% are singletons; the top ten hold over 45%. Details on this clonotype: What it recognizes is unknown.

CDR1 MNHNS and CDR2 SASEGT come from the germline V gene. Losses at the gene ends were 7 bases for V and 5 bases for J; bases not matched to a gene: 9. The CDR3 extends over 14 amino acids. Each ophthalmopathy patient scored at least 3 on the Clinical Activity Score and at least 4 on NOSPECS grade, with duration under 3 months. The chain has TRBV6-1 and TRBJ2-7; 9 bases align to TRBD1. Sequenced input: blood. The receptor comes from a man aged 35 to 55 with Graves' ophthalmopathy. The DNA of the CDR3 is TGTGCCAGCACCGCCTGGGACAGGGCCCACGAGCAGTACTTC. This translates into CASTAWDRAHEQYF.